One sample yielded the 18 T cell receptor beta chains listed below, sequenced in a study of beta chain features in type 1 diabetes (dated by TCRdb to 2016 to 2019). The library was prepared using the immunoSEQ multiplex PCR assay. All of the isolated RNA was reverse transcribed with the High Capacity cDNA Reverse Transcription Kit, so expressed TCRB transcripts were sequenced. The source is immuneACCESS, and TCRdb retained only in-frame sequences with V and J called. Part of the clones is not carried over; for the studies checked, unresolved V genes explain less than half of this, and the remainder is unexplained. The sample includes 430,000 or so clones, with roughly 11% observed a single time. The ten largest clones add up to over 0.04% of the sample. The source material was naive CD4+ T cells from blood. Reading the label with the study, this specimen's cell subset or site is: true naive CD4+ T cells. Receptors originate from a woman under 30 in good health.

The rearrangement joins TRBV18 to TRBJ1-3; D gene ambiguous. CDR3 length: 14 amino acids. Trimming stripped 6 bases from V and 3 bases from J, with 12 bases between. Germline loops: CDR1 KGHSH, CDR2 LQKENI. The CDR3 spells CASSPRVGGNTIYF. The DNA for the CDR3 is TGTGCCAGCTCGCCCCGAGTAGGTGGAAACACCATATATTTT. The variable domain in full, completed from reference TRBV18 and TRBJ1-3, reads NAGVMQNPRHLVRRRGQEARLRCSPMKGHSHVYWYRQLPEEGLKFMVYLQKENIIDESGMPKERFSAEFPKEGPSILRIQQVVRGDSAAYFCASSPRVGGNTIYFGEGSWLTVV.

This clone has more than one count but fewer than ten. The chain is built from TRBV21-1 and TRBJ2-7. TRBV21-1 is designated a pseudogene. This CDR3 spans 16 amino acids. The CDR3 is CASSPGPSCPTVEQYF. The CDR3 DNA reads as TGTGCCAGCAGCCCGGGACCAAGCTGCCCTACGGTCGAGCAGTACTTC.

The J gene is TRBJ2-5, the V gene TRBV4-3; D is uncertain. The assigned J gene may be wrong: the sequence end matches TRBJ2-7 better. CDR1 and CDR2 (germline): LGHNA, YSLEER. The CDR3 consists of 15 residues. CDR3 DNA: TGCGCCAGCAGCCACTCCTCCCCAGAAGTCTACGAGCAGTACTTC. Amino acids: CASSHSSPEVYEQYF.

This clone was found a few times. This chain uses TRBV4-2 with TRBJ2-7, with 11 bases identical to TRBD2. Per germline, CDR1 LGHNA and CDR2 YNFKEQ. The ends lost 6 bases at V and 4 bases at J; junction bases unmatched: 5. CDR3 length: 14 residues. DNA for the CDR3: TGTGCCAGCAGTCCCGGGACTAGCGGTTACGAGCAGTACTTC. This codes for CASSPGTSGYEQYF.

This clone was observed a few times. The chain couples TRBV5-5 to TRBJ2-1; tentatively, D is TRBD2 (5 bases). V lost 3 bases, J lost 3 bases, and 16 bases lay in between. There are 16 residues in the CDR3. The germline V gene encodes CDR1 SGHKS and CDR2 YYEKEE (reference sequence). CDR3 in DNA: TGTGCCAGCAGCTCCGCGCCGGGAATGGGCTACAATGAGCAGTTCTTC. Residues: CASSSAPGMGYNEQFF.

This clone was seen a handful of times. The V call is TRBV4-3, the J call TRBJ2-5; D is unresolved. The CDR3 runs 14 residues. Germline CDR1 reads LGHNA; CDR2 reads YSLEER. Between the trimmed V and J ends, which lost 3 bases and 3 bases, there was a span of 11 bases. In DNA, the CDR3 is TGCGCCAGCAGCCATCTCCGGAGCGAAGAGACCCAGTACTTC. This gives the protein CASSHLRSEETQYF.

Only a few counts were recorded for this clone. The J gene is TRBJ1-1, the V gene TRBV12-5; D may be TRBD1 (6 bases). The CDR3 runs to 14 residues. V lost 3 bases, J lost 4 bases, and 12 bases lay in between. Germline CDR1 and CDR2: LGHNT and FRNRAP. CDR3 loop: CASGLGTTSTEAFF. As DNA, the CDR3 is TGTGCTAGTGGTTTAGGGACAACTTCCACTGAAGCTTTCTTT.

This clone was seen only a few times. The same CDR3 also results from other DNA sequences found in this sample. V is TRBV9 and J is TRBJ1-3; unclear D gene. V was clipped by 0 bases and J by 0 bases, with 7 bases between them. The CDR3 totals 15 residues. Germline lookup yields CDR1 SGDLS and CDR2 YYNGEE. DNA for the CDR3: TGTGCCAGCAGCGTAGTGGGGAGCTCTGGAAACACCATATATTTT. It encodes CASSVVGSSGNTIYF.

The V and J genes are TRBV5-4 and TRBJ2-3; 7 positions match TRBD1. The length of the CDR3 is 16 residues. The V and J ends lost 4 bases and 2 bases, in that order; junction bases with no gene match: 10. Germline V lookup: CDR1 SGHNT, CDR2 YYREEE (reference sequence). CDR3 DNA sequence: TGTGCCAGCAGCCCCAGGACAGGAGAACACACAGATACGCAGTATTTT. It is translated as CASSPRTGEHTDTQYF.

For this clone: Its ends do not fully match the called genes, so a read error is possible. The chain carries TRBV7-9 and TRBJ2-2; D might be TRBD1 or TRBD2, each matching 6 bases. From germline, CDR1 is SEHNR and CDR2 FQNEAQ (reference sequence). This CDR3 spans 13 amino acids. The DNA for the CDR3 is TGTGCCGGCAGAGGGGGGCCCACCGGGGAGCTGTTTTTT. Its protein product is CAGRGGPTGELFF.

The CDR3 DNA reads TGTGCCAGCAGAGCCAGCCGGCGAGCGGGAGATTCCGAGCAGTACTTC. Residues: CASRASRRAGDSEQYF. The chain is built from TRBV6-6 and TRBJ2-7, with 8 bases aligning to TRBD2. There are 16 residues in the CDR3. CDR1 is MNHNY and CDR2 is SVGAGI in the germline V gene (reference sequence). V gave up 6 bases and J gave up 6 bases; unmatched junction bases: 16.

This clone was observed a handful of times. The chain joins TRBV7-8 to TRBJ1-2, with TRBD1 as a possible D gene (5 bases). V was pared by 5 bases and J by 3 bases, with 13 bases between. Germline V gene data show CDR1 as SGHVS and CDR2 as FQNEAQ. There are 14 residues in the CDR3. CDR3: CASSAKQTDYGYTF. CDR3 sequence (DNA): TGTGCCAGCAGCGCGAAACAGACAGACTATGGCTACACCTTC.

This clone was recorded a few times. The rearrangement joins TRBV19 to TRBJ2-1; 9 nucleotides line up with TRBD1. The CDR3 totals 15 residues. V shed 8 bases, J shed 7 bases, and the junction held 12 bases outside the gene matches. In germline, CDR1 is LNHDA, CDR2 SQIVND (reference sequence). In DNA, the CDR3 is TGTGCCAGTGCCGCTGGGACAGGGCCTGAGAATGAGCAGTTCTTC. Protein: CASAAGTGPENEQFF.

V gene TRBV29-1 combines with J gene TRBJ1-4; D ambiguous. V was shortened by 3 bases and J by 6 bases, with 11 bases between the two germline ends. The CDR3 extends over 13 amino acids. CDR1 and CDR2 (germline): SQVTM, ANQGSEA. This CDR3 reads CSVEASEDEKLFF. The CDR3 region has the DNA TGCAGCGTTGAGGCATCAGAAGATGAAAAACTGTTTTTT.

A note on this clone: This sample includes further DNA sequences coding for the same CDR3. The chain employs TRBV7-9 and TRBJ2-7, with 11 bases fitting TRBD2. The CDR3 length is 14 residues. Losses at the gene ends were 2 bases for V and 3 bases for J; bases not matched to a gene: 0. Germline CDR1 and CDR2: SEHNR and FQNEAQ (reference sequence). The CDR3 nucleotides read TGTGCCAGCAGCTTAACTAGCGGGAGCTACGAGCAGTACTTC. It is translated as CASSLTSGSYEQYF.

In this sample, this clone turned up a few times. The rearrangement joins TRBV9 to TRBJ2-3; D is unresolved. This CDR3 has 14 residues. The V gene's germline CDR1 is SGDLS and CDR2 YYNGEE. The V and J ends lost 0 bases and 2 bases respectively, with 7 bases between them. The DNA for the CDR3 is TGTGCCAGCAGCGTAGCCCACCCCACAGATACGCAGTATTTT. It encodes CASSVAHPTDTQYF.

This clone was detected only a few times. The chain combines TRBV9 with TRBJ2-2; either TRBD1 or TRBD2 may supply D (5 bases each). Looked up from germline, CDR1 is SGDLS and CDR2 is YYNGEE. V lost 4 bases to trimming and J lost 1 base, with 14 bases between them. CDR3 size: 16 residues. CDR3 residues: CASSPGPPRNTGELFF. As DNA, the CDR3 is TGTGCCAGCAGCCCGGGACCTCCCCGGAACACCGGGGAGCTGTTTTTT.

The table lists this clone with a few counts. The chain recombines TRBV13 with TRBJ2-2; perhaps TRBD1 as D (6 bases). V lost 7 bases to trimming and J lost 6 bases, with 18 bases between them. Per germline, CDR1 PRHDT and CDR2 FYEKMQ (reference sequence). This CDR3 is 15 amino acids long. DNA of the CDR3: TGTGCCAGCACGCTTAGGGGGAGAAACGCCGGGGAGCTGTTTTTT. It specifies CASTLRGRNAGELFF. The variable domain in full, completed from reference TRBV13 and TRBJ2-2, reads AAGVIQSPRHLIKEKRETATLKCYPIPRHDTVYWYQQGPGQDPQFLISFYEKMQSDKGSIPDRFSAQQFSDYHSELNMSSLELGDSALYFCASTLRGRNAGELFFGEGSRLTVL.